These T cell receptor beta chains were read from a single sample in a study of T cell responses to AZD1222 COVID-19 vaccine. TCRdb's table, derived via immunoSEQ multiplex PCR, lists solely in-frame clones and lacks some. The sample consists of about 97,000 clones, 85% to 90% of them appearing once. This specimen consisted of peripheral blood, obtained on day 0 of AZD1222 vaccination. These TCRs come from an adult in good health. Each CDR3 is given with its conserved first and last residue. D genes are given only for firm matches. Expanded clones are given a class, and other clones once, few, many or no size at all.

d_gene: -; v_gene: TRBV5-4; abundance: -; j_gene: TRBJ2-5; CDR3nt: TGTGCCAGCAGCTTGACCGGGGGCGGTGGGGAGACCCAGTACTTC; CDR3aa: CASSLTGGGGETQYF
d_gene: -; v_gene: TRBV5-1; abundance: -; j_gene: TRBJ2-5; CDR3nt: TGCGCCAGCAGTTCCCCCGGGGGGCTCCAAGAGACCCAGTACTTC; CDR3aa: CASSSPGGLQETQYF
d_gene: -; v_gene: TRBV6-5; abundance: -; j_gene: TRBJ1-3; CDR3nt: TGTGCCAGCGGGAGCGGATCCTCTGGAAACACCATATATTTT; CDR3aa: CASGSGSSGNTIYF
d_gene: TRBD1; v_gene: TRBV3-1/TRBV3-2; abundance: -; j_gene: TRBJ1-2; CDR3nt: TGTGCCAGCAGCCAAGGATACGACAGGGGAGTTTCTAATGGCTACACCTTC; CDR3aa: CASSQGYDRGVSNGYTF
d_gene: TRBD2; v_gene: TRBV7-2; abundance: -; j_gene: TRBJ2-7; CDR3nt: TGTGCCAGCAGCTTAGCGTCTGGGACTAGCGGGAGGTACGAGCAGTACTTC; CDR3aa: CASSLASGTSGRYEQYF
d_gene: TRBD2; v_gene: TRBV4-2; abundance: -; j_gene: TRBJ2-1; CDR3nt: TGTGCCAGCAGCCAAGCGGGACTAGCGGGAGCCTATGAGCAGTTCTTC; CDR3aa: CASSQAGLAGAYEQFF
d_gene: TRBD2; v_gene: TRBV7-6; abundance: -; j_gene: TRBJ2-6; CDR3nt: TGTGCCAGCAGCCCGAGACTAGCGGGGAGCTCTGGGGCCAACGTCCTGACTTTC; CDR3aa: CASSPRLAGSSGANVLTF
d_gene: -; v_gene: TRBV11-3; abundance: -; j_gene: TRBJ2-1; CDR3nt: TGTGCCAGCAGCTTAGAACCGGGTCGAGAGCAGTTCTTC; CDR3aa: CASSLEPGREQFF
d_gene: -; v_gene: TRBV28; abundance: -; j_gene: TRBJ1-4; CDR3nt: TGTGCCAGCAGTTTTCAGGGAACTCCAACTAATGAAAAACTGTTTTTT; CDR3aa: CASSFQGTPTNEKLFF
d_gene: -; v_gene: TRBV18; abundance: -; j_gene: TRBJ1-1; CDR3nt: TGTGCCAGCTCACCACCAGGAGACAGGTGGGCTGAAGCTTTCTTT; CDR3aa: CASSPPGDRWAEAFF
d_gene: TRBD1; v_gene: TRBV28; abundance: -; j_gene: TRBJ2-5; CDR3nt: TGTGCCAGCAGTCTCTCAGGGGGCGCCGAGACCCAGTACTTC; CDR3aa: CASSLSGGAETQYF
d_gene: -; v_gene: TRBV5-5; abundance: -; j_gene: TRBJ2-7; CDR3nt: TGTGCCAGCAGCGTTCAGGTGGGCTCCTCCTACGAGCAGTACTTC; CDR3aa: CASSVQVGSSYEQYF
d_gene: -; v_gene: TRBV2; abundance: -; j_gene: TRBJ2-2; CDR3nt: TGTGCCAGCAGTGTACTAACAGTGAACACCGGGGAGCTGTTTTTT; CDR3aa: CASSVLTVNTGELFF
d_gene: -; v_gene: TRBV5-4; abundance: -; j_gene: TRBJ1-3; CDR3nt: TGTGCCAGCAGATCCTTTTTCCCCCGGATTCCCCCTGGAAACACCATATATTTT; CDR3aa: CASRSFFPRIPPGNTIYF
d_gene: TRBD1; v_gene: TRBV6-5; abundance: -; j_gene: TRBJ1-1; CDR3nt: TGTGCCAGCAGTTTCGAGGGGGCTTGGACTGAAGCTTTCTTT; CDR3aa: CASSFEGAWTEAFF
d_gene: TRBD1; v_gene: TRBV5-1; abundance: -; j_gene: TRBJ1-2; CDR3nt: TGCGCCAGCAGCTTGTCGGGACAGAGGCAGTATGGCTACACCTTC; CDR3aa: CASSLSGQRQYGYTF
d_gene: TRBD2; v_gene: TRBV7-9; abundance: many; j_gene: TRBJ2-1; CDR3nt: TGTGCCAGCAGCCAACCCGGGACTAGCGGGAACTACAATGAGCAGTTCTTC; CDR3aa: CASSQPGTSGNYNEQFF
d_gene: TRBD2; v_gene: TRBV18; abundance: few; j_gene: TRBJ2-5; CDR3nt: TGTGCCAGCTCACCCGCCGGACTAGCGGGAGGATACCAAGAGACCCAGTACTTC; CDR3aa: CASSPAGLAGGYQETQYF
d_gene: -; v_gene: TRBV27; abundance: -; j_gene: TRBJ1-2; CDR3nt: TGTGCCAGCAGGCGCGAGCAGGGAGGTGGCTACACCTTC; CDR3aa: CASRREQGGGYTF
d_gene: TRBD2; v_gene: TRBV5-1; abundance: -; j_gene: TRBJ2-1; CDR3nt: TGCGCCAGCCAAACTTTCGCACTAGCGGGTCGGGGTGAGCAGTTCTTC; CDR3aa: CASQTFALAGRGEQFF
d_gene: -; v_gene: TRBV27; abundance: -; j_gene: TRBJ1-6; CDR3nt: TGTGCCAGCAGTTTTAGGTGGGGAGCGGATAATTCACCCCTCCACTTT; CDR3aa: CASSFRWGADNSPLHF
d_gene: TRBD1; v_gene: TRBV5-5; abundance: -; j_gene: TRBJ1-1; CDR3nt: TGTGCCAGCAGCTCCCGACAGGGTACTACTGAAGCTTTCTTT; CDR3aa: CASSSRQGTTEAFF
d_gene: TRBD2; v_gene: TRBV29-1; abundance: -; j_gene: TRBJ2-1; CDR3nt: TGCAGCGTTGTCCCCGAGCCGCGGGAGGGCCGTCATGAGCAGTTCTTC; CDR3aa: CSVVPEPREGRHEQFF
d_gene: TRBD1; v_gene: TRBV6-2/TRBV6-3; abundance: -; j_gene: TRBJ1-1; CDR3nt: TGTGCCAGCAGTGCCGGACAGGCCCCGTTCCGGGCTTTCTTT; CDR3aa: CASSAGQAPFRAFF
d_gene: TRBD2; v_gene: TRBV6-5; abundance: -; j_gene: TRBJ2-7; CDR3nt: TGTGCCAGCAGTTACTCGACTAGCGACTCCTACGAGCAGTACTTC; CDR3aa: CASSYSTSDSYEQYF
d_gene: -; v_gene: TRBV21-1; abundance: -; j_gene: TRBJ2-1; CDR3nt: TGTGCCAGCAGCAAGGGACAGGGGGCAGGTGAGCAGTTCTTC; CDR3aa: CASSKGQGAGEQFF
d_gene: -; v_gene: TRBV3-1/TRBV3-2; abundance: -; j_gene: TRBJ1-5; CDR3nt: TGTGCCAGCAGCACCACAGGGAATAGCAATCAGCCCCAGCATTTT; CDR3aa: CASSTTGNSNQPQHF
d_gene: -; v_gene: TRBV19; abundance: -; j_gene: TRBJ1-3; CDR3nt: TGTGCCACTGGGGACTTTTACTCTGGAAACACCATATATTTT; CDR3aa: CATGDFYSGNTIYF
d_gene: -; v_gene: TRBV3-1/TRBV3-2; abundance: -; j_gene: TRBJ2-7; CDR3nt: TGTGCCAGCAGCCAGGGTACAGGCAAATGGTCCGAGCAGTACTTC; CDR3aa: CASSQGTGKWSEQYF
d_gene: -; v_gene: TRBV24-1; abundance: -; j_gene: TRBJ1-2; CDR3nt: TGTGCCACCAGAGGCCCCAGCCCAACCTATGGCTACACCTTC; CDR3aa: CATRGPSPTYGYTF
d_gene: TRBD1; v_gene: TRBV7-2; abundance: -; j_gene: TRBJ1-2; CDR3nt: TGTGCCAGCAGCTTTAGGGACAGGGTACATGGCTACACCTTC; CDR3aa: CASSFRDRVHGYTF
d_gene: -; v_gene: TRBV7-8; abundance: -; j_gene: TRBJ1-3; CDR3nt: TGTGCCAGCAGCTTAGACCTCTCTGGAAACACCATATATTTT; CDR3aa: CASSLDLSGNTIYF